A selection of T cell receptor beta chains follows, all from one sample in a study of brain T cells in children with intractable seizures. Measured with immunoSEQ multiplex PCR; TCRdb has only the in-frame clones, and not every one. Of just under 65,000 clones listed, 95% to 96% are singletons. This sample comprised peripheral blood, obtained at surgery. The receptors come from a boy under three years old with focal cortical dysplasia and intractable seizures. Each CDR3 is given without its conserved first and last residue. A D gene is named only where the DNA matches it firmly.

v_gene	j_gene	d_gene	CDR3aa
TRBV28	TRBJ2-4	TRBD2	ASSFSLAGDQNIQY
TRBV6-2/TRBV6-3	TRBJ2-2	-	ASSYSRTGELF
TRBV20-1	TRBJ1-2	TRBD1	SASGYRGLRDGYT
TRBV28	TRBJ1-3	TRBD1	ASGADRDGNTIY
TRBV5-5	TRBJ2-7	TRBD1	ASSFILQGGMYEQY
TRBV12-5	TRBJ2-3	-	ASGLVNPHTQY
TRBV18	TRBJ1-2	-	ASSETVGGYGYT
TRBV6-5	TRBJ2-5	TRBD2	ASSYGSGGLETQY
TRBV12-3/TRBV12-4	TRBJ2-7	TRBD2	ASRAGGGYEQY
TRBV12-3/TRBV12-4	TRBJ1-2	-	ASSLGWGGYT
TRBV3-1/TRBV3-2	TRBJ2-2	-	ASSQGLLRTGELF
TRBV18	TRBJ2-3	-	ASSLTVSTDTQY
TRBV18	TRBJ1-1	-	ASSPPDRNTEAF
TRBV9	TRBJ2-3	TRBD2	ASSGSGVNTDTQY
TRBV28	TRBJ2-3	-	ASSPLGEADTQY
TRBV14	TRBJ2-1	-	ASSRRPTGEQF
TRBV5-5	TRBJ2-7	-	ASSSSYEQY
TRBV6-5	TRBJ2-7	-	ASRTGVRYEQY
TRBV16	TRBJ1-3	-	ASSQWGRPSSGNTIY
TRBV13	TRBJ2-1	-	ASSTSRWMYSYNEQF
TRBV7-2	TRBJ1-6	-	ASSLVTAQGTPGSPLH
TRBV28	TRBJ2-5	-	ASSFIRDQETQY
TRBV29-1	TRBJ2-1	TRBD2	SVEARLAGAQQF
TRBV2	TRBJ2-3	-	ASSRLGGAMDTQY
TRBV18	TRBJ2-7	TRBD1	ASSPGTGWEQY
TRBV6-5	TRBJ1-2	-	ASSRGVGYGYT
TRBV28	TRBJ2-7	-	ASTGAYEQY
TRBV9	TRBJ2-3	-	ASSVLGDLGDTQY
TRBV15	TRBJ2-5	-	ATSRTPPHRETQY
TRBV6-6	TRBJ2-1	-	ASSYGDLYYNEQF
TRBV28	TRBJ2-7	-	ASSSPAGAVYEQY
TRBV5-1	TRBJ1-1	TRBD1	ASSSSGTGNTEAF
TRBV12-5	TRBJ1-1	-	ASGGWGGTEAF
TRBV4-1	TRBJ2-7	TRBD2	ASSQTRLAGVYEQY
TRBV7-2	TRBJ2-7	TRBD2	ASSLERGPYEQY
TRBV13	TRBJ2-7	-	ASSRPRPDRFYEQY
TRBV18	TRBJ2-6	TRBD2	ASPGLAGTGANVLT